This T cell receptor (beta chain) is drawn from a study of shared clonotypes between healthy human individuals. Here immunoSEQ multiplex PCR was the method, and the copy in TCRdb shows in-frame clones only, minus some. The sample has 2 million to 2.5 million clones; 90% to 96% are singletons. Study-level results: With a few donors compared, around 5% of naive CD4 clonotypes were shared.

Comment on this clone: Its antigen is not known.

Germline lookup yields CDR1 MGHRA and CDR2 YSYEKL. The CDR3 extends over 16 amino acids. The germline V and J ends were trimmed by 4 bases and 0 bases, with 13 bases remaining between them. This clonotype originated in a man aged 18 to 29 in good health. The sample comprised naive CD4+ T cells sorted from blood. Regarding subset: CD45RA+ positively selected. The chain recombines TRBV4-1 with TRBJ1-3; no clear D gene. CDR3 loop: CASSLEAVSSGNTIYF. The DNA for the CDR3 is TGCGCCAGCAGCCTAGAGGCAGTCTCCTCTGGAAACACCATATATTTT.